Presented here are 14 T cell receptor beta chains from one specimen sequenced in a study of cytomegalovirus exposure and HLA in healthy donors. The PCR had 60 Vbeta and 13 Jbeta primers. Here immunoSEQ multiplex PCR was the method, and the copy in TCRdb shows in-frame clones only, minus some. Among about 190,000 clones listed, about 85% were seen once. Material: PBMCs. These receptors were obtained from a boy younger than 10 in good health and CMV-seronegative.

J is TRBJ2-3 and V is TRBV11-2, with 9 bases identical to TRBD2. The V gene end was trimmed by 5 bases and the J gene end by 5 bases; junction bases not matched to a gene: 14. Germline CDR1 reads SGHAT; CDR2 reads FQNNGV. The CDR3 consists of 17 residues. The CDR3 region has the DNA TGTGCCAGCAGCCCAACCGTGGGCGGGGGGGAATTAGATACGCAGTATTTT. As protein: CASSPTVGGGELDTQYF.

The CDR3 DNA is TGCGCCAGCAGCTTGGGGGCGGGAGGCTCCTACAATGAGCAGTTCTTC. Amino acid sequence: CASSLGAGGSYNEQFF. The chain links TRBV5-1 to TRBJ2-1; TRBD2 agrees at 8 bases. The V gene end was trimmed by 0 bases and the J gene end by 0 bases; junction bases not matched to a gene: 2. Germline V gives CDR1 SGHRS, CDR2 YFSETQ. This CDR3 region has 16 residues.

The rearrangement uses TRBV27 and TRBJ2-1; 13 nucleotides match TRBD2. The V gene's germline CDR1 is MNHEY and CDR2 SMNVEV (reference sequence). This CDR3 is built from 17 residues. J lost 9 bases, V lost 2 bases, and 10 bases had no gene match. This CDR3 reads CASSLLRLAGGSGEQFF. The CDR3 DNA sequence: TGTGCCAGCAGTTTACTCAGACTAGCGGGGGGTTCGGGTGAGCAGTTCTTC.

The rearrangement links TRBV2 to TRBJ1-1; 9 bases are a match to TRBD1. The junction had 15 bases not matched to a gene; V was cut back by 6 bases and J by 4 bases. This CDR3 is 17 amino acids long. Germline loops: CDR1 SNHLY, CDR2 FYNNEI. Here the CDR3 reads CASRERTGAASGTEAFF. The CDR3 nucleotides are TGTGCCAGCAGAGAGAGGACAGGGGCGGCTTCTGGCACTGAAGCTTTCTTT. The full variable domain, rest sourced from reference TRBV2 and TRBJ1-1, is EPEVTQTPSHQVTQMGQEVILRCVPISNHLYFYWYRQILGQKVEFLVSFYNNEISEKSEIFDDQFSVERPDGSNFTLKIRSTKLEDSAMYFCASRERTGAASGTEAFFGQGTRLTVV.

The chain employs TRBV19 and TRBJ2-1; no firm D call. The ends were cut back, 7 bases at V and 15 bases at J, with 13 bases in the middle. From germline, CDR1 is LNHDA and CDR2 SQIVND (reference sequence). This CDR3 contains 10 residues. The CDR3 nucleotides read TGTGCCAGTAAACGAAGGCGCGGGTTCTTC. Its protein product is CASKRRRGFF.

The J gene is TRBJ1-2, the V gene TRBV15; D is undetermined. The V end was cut by 3 bases, the J end by 8 bases, with 16 bases between. The CDR3 contains 14 residues. The germline CDR1 and CDR2 sequences are LNHNV and YYDKDF (reference sequence). In nucleotides, the CDR3 is TGTGCCACCAGCAGCCGTAACCGGAGGGAAGGCTACACCTTC. This translates into CATSSRNRREGYTF.

This chain uses TRBV30 with TRBJ2-6; no clear D gene. With 5 bases removed from V and 2 bases from J, the gap between germline ends came to 4 bases. This CDR3 comprises 12 residues. Germline CDR1 is GTSNPN and CDR2 is SVGIG (reference sequence). As DNA, the CDR3 is TGTGCCTGGGAGCCTGGGGCCAACGTCCTGACTTTC. Protein product: CAWEPGANVLTF.

The gene calls are TRBV7-9 and TRBJ2-5; D perhaps matches TRBD2 (6 bases). This CDR3 region has 14 residues. Germline CDR1 and CDR2: SEHNR and FQNEAQ (reference sequence). V was clipped by 3 bases and J by 6 bases, with 14 bases between them. The CDR3 region has the DNA TGTGCCAGCAGCTTTTCGGCGGGGTTTCAGACCCAGTACTTC. Translated, it gives CASSFSAGFQTQYF.

This clone was recorded once. The V gene is TRBV7-2, the J gene TRBJ1-5; D is possibly TRBD1 (5 bases). CDR3 length equals 14 residues. Germline CDR1 reads SGHTA; CDR2 reads FQGNSA. The V end was cut by 1 base, the J end by 4 bases, with 8 bases between. This CDR3 is CASSLGRGNQPQHF. The CDR3 nucleotides are TGTGCCAGCAGCTTAGGTAGGGGTAATCAGCCCCAGCATTTT. The variable domain in full, completed from reference TRBV7-2 and TRBJ1-5, reads GAGVSQSPSNKVTEKGKDVELRCDPISGHTALYWYRQSLGQGLEFLIYFQGNSAPDKSGLPSDRFSAERTGGSVSTLTIQRTQQEDSAVYLCASSLGRGNQPQHFGDGTRLSIL.

There are a few counts of this clone. This chain connects TRBV2 to TRBJ1-3; 10 nucleotides align to TRBD1. This CDR3 comprises 15 residues. Germline V CDR1 and CDR2: SNHLY, FYNNEI. Unmatched junction bases numbered 5, after V lost 5 bases and J lost 4 bases. The CDR3 DNA reads as TGTGCCAGCAGTAGCGACAGGGGGCCCGGAAACACCATATATTTT. Translated, it gives CASSSDRGPGNTIYF.

The V and J genes are TRBV5-4 and TRBJ1-1; D possibly corresponds to TRBD1 (5 bases). The CDR3 has 20 residues. Germline V gene sequence: CDR1 SGHNT, CDR2 YYREEE (reference sequence). Trimming took 4 bases from V and 0 from J, leaving 28 bases between them. In DNA, the CDR3 is TGTGCCAGCAGCCCGAGCCTAGACAGTAACATAGACTTTATGAACACTGAAGCTTTCTTT. It translates to CASSPSLDSNIDFMNTEAFF.

A few counts support this clone. The rearrangement uses TRBV27 and TRBJ1-3, with a possible D match to TRBD1 (5 bases). CDR1 MNHEY and CDR2 SMNVEV come from the germline V gene (reference sequence). The CDR3 is 17 residues long. Trimming pared 1 base from V and 0 bases from J, leaving 13 bases between. CDR3 nucleotide sequence: TGTGCCAGCAGTTTATACGGTCGGGGGTCCTCTGGAAACACCATATATTTT. It is translated as CASSLYGRGSSGNTIYF.

In nucleotides, the CDR3 is TGTGCCAGCAGTATGGACAGGGGGAGCGGCTACACCTTC. Amino acids: CASSMDRGSGYTF. The chain links TRBV6-1 to TRBJ1-2; 10 bases are a match to TRBD1. V lost 5 bases and J lost 8; bases outside the gene matches: 5. CDR1 is MNHNS, CDR2 SASEGT, per germline. The CDR3 has 13 amino acids.

In this sample, this clone turned up a few times. V is TRBV23-1 and J is TRBJ1-1, with 7 positions matching TRBD1. TRBV23-1 is known as an ORF, though its function is uncertain. V dropped 5 bases and J dropped 1; count of bases not matched to a gene: 7. The CDR3 sequence is 15 residues long. The CDR3 DNA sequence: TGCGCCAGCAGTACCCCGGACAGGACGAACACTGAAGCTTTCTTT. Its protein product is CASSTPDRTNTEAFF.